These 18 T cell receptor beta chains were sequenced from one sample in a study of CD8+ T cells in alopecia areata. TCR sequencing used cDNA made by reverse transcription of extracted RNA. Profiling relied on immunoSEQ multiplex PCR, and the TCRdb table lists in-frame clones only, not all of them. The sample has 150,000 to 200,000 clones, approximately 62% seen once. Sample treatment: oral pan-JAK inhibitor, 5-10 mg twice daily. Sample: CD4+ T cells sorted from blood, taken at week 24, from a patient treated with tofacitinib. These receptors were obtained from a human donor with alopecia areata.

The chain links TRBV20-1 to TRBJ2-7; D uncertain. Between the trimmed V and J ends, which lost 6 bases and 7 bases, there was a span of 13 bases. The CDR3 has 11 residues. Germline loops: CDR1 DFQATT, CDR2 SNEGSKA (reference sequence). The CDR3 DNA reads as TGCAGTGCGGCTAGTAGCTGGGAGCAGTACTTC. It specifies CSAASSWEQYF.

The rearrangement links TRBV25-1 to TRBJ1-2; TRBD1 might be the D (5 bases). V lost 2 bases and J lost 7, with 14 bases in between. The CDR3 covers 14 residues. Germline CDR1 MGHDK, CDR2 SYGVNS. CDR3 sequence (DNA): TGTGCCAGCAGTGAAGGGCAGGGCGTAGGTGGCTACACCTTC. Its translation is CASSEGQGVGGYTF.

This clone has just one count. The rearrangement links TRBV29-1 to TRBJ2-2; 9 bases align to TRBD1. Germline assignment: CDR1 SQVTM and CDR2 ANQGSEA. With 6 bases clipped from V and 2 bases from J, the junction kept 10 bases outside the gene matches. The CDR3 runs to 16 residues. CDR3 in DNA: TGCAGCGTCCCCGTTGGGGGACAGGGAAACACCGGGGAGCTGTTTTTT. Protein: CSVPVGGQGNTGELFF.

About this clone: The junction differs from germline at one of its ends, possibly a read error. The CDR3 sequence: CASSLGVGELFF. The DNA of the CDR3 is TGTGCTAGCAGCTTGGGGGTCGGGGAGCTGTTTTTT. The rearrangement uses TRBV7-7 and TRBJ2-2; D is possibly TRBD1 or TRBD2 (5 bases each). The CDR3 totals 12 residues. The germline V gene has CDR1 SSHAT and CDR2 FNYEAQ (reference sequence).

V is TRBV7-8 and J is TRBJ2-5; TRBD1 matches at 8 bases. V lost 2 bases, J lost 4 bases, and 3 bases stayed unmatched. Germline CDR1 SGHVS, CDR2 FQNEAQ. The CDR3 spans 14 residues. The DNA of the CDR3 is TGTGCCAGCAGCTTAAGCAGGGGGCGAGAGACCCAGTACTTC. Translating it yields CASSLSRGRETQYF.

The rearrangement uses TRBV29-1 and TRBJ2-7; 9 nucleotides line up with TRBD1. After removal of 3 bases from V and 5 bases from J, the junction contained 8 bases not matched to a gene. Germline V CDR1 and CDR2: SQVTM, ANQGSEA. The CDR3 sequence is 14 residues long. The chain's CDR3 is CSVDAGTGRNEQYF. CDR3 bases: TGCAGCGTTGATGCCGGGACAGGGCGGAACGAGCAGTACTTC.

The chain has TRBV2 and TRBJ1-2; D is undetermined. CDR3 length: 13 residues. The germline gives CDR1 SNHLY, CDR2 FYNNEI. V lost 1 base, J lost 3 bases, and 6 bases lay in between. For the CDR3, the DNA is TGTGCCAGCAGTGAAGGGGGTGACTATGGCTACACCTTC. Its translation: CASSEGGDYGYTF.

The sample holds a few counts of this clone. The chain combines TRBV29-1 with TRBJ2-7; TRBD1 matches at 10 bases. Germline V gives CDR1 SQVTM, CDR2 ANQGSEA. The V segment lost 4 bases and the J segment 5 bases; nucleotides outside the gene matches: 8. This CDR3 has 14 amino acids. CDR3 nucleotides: TGCAGCGTTGTGGTGGGACAGGGGCGAAACGAGCAGTACTTC. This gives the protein CSVVVGQGRNEQYF.

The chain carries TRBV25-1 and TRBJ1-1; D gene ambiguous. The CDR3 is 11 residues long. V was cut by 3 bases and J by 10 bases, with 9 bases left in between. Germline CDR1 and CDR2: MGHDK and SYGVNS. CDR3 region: CASSDVRGAFF. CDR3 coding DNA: TGTGCCAGCAGTGACGTTCGTGGAGCTTTCTTT.

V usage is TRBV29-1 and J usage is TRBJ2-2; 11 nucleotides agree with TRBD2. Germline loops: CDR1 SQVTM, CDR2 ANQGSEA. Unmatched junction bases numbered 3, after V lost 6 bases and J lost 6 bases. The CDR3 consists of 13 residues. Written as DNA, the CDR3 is TGCAGCGTCATAGCGGGGGGGCCCGGGGAGCTGTTTTTT. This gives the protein CSVIAGGPGELFF.

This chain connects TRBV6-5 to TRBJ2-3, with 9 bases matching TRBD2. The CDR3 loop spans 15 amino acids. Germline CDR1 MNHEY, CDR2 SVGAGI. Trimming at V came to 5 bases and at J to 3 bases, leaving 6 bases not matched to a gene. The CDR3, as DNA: TGTGCCAGCAGTAATCGCGGGGGGGTGACAGATACGCAGTATTTT. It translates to CASSNRGGVTDTQYF.

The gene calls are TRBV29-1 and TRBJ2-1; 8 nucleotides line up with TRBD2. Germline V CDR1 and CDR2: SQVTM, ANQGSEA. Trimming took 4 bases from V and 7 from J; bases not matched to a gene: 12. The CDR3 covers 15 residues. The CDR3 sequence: CSVAPRVAGNNEQFF. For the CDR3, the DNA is TGCAGCGTTGCCCCGCGGGTAGCGGGGAATAATGAGCAGTTCTTC.

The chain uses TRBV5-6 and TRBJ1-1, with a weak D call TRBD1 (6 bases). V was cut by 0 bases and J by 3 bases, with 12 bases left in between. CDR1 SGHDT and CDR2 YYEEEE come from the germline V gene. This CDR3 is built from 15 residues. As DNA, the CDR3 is TGTGCCAGCAGCTTGGGACAGGTAGGGTACACTGAAGCTTTCTTT. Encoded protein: CASSLGQVGYTEAFF.

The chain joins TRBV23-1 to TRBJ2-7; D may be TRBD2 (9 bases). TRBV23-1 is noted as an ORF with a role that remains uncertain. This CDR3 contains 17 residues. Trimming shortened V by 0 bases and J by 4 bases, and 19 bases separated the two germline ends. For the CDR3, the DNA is TGCGCCAGCAGTCAATCGCGGGGGGGACAGGAATCGTACGAGCAGTACTTC. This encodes CASSQSRGGQESYEQYF.

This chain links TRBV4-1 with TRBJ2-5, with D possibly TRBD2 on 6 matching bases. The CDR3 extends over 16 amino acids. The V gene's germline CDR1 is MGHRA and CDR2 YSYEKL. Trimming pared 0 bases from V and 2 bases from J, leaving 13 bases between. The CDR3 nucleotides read TGCGCCAGCAGCCAAGATTTACCGGGACTGCAAGAGACCCAGTACTTC. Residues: CASSQDLPGLQETQYF.

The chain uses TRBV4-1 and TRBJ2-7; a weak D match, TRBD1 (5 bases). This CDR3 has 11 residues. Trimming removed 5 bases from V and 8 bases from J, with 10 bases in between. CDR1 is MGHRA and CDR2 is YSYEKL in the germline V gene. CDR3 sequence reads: CASSYRQKQYF. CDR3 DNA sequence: TGCGCCAGCAGCTACAGACAGAAGCAGTACTTC.

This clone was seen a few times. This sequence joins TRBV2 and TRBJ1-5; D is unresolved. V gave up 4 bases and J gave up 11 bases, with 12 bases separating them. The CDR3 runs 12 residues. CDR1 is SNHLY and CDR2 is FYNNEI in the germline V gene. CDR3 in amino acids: CASSVEAATQHF. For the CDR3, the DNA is TGTGCCAGCAGTGTTGAGGCAGCTACCCAGCATTTT. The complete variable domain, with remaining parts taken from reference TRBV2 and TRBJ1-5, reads EPEVTQTPSHQVTQMGQEVILRCVPISNHLYFYWYRQILGQKVEFLVSFYNNEISEKSEIFDDQFSVERPDGSNFTLKIRSTKLEDSAMYFCASSVEAATQHFGDGTRLSIL.

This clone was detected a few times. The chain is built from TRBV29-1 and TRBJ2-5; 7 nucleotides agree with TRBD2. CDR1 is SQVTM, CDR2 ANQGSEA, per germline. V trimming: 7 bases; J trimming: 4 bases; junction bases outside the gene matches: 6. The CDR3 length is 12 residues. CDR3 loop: CSGLTSRETQYF. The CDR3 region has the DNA TGCAGCGGCCTGACTAGCCGAGAGACCCAGTACTTC.